The rows below give T cell receptor beta chains drawn from one sample of a study of blood T cells in healthy people across ages. A single record per CDR3 protein comes from TCRdb applying MiXCR to the 5' RACE reads. This table holds 800,000 to 1,000,000 distinct CDR3 sequences, around 46% found once. Source material: blood. These receptors came from a man aged 25 to 40 in good health. Both conserved end residues are part of each CDR3. Fields, in order: D gene, V gene, clone size, J gene, CDR3 protein, CDR3 DNA. The D gene is left open where the match is weak. Rows give clone size only sometimes, using once, few, many, or a class for an expanded clone.

-	TRBV2	-	TRBJ1-6	CASSESGQGNSPLHF	TGTGCCAGCAGTGAAAGTGGGCAGGGGAATTCACCCCTCCACTTT
TRBD1	TRBV12-3/TRBV12-4	-	TRBJ1-5	CASSRQGARGQPQHF	TGTGCCAGCAGTCGACAGGGGGCGCGGGGACAGCCCCAGCATTTT
-	TRBV5-1	few	TRBJ2-7	CASSSATGIYEQYF	TGCGCCAGCAGCTCCGCGACAGGTATCTACGAGCAGTACTTC
TRBD2	TRBV5-1	few	TRBJ2-5	CASTELAGVQETQYF	TGCGCCAGCACCGAACTAGCGGGGGTACAAGAGACCCAGTACTTC
-	TRBV27	-	TRBJ2-3	CASLVTGTDTQYF	TGTGCCAGCCTGGTGACGGGCACAGATACGCAGTATTTT
TRBD2	TRBV10-3	-	TRBJ2-7	CAIRTTSEYEQYF	TGTGCCATCAGGACGACTAGCGAGTACGAGCAGTACTTC
TRBD2	TRBV4-1	-	TRBJ2-3	CASSQDASGGDTQYF	TGCGCCAGCAGCCAAGATGCCAGCGGGGGGGATACGCAGTATTTT
-	TRBV7-6	-	TRBJ2-4	CASSLNSLADIQYF	TGTGCCAGCAGCTTAAATAGTCTAGCAGACATTCAGTACTTC
TRBD1	TRBV7-2	-	TRBJ1-1	CASSLSDWTGTVNTEAFF	TGTGCCAGCAGCTTAAGCGATTGGACCGGGACAGTGAACACTGAAGCTTTCTTT
TRBD1	TRBV5-5	-	TRBJ2-1	CASSSLSTGADNEQFF	TGTGCCAGCAGCTCCCTATCGACAGGGGCCGACAATGAGCAGTTCTTC
TRBD1	TRBV12-3/TRBV12-4	once	TRBJ2-7	CASSLGQAPRYF	TGTGCCAGCAGTTTGGGACAGGCCCCGAGGTACTTC
-	TRBV4-3	few	TRBJ2-3	CASSPRLVLSTDTQYF	TGCGCCAGCAGCCCCCGACTAGTCCTTAGCACAGATACGCAGTATTTT
-	TRBV2	-	TRBJ2-7	CASTEESYEQYF	TGTGCCAGCACCGAGGAGTCCTACGAGCAGTACTTC
TRBD1	TRBV9	many	TRBJ2-7	CASSVEGAGGNEQYF	TGTGCCAGCAGCGTAGAAGGGGCAGGGGGCAACGAGCAGTACTTC
-	TRBV4-3	few	TRBJ2-7	CASSQASGTSAKYF	TGCGCCAGCAGCCAAGCTTCAGGCACCTCAGCCAAGTACTTC
-	TRBV6-1	-	TRBJ1-1	CATRRELNTEAFF	TGTGCCACCCGCAGGGAATTGAACACTGAAGCTTTCTTT
-	TRBV7-2	-	TRBJ2-7	CASSLQDQLYEQYF	TGTGCCAGCAGCTTACAGGACCAACTCTACGAGCAGTACTTC
-	TRBV4-2	-	TRBJ2-7	CASSQTTYEQYF	TGTGCCAGCAGCCAAACGACCTACGAGCAGTACTTC
TRBD2	TRBV7-7	-	TRBJ2-2	CASSRSGGTNTGELFF	TGTGCTAGCAGCCGTAGCGGGGGGACGAACACCGGGGAGCTGTTTTTT
TRBD1	TRBV5-1	few	TRBJ2-1	CASSSGQGGYYNEQFF	TGCGCCAGCAGCTCCGGACAGGGGGGGTACTACAATGAGCAGTTCTTC
-	TRBV6-2/TRBV6-3	-	TRBJ2-7	CASTSAYEQYF	TGTGCCAGCACCTCTGCCTACGAGCAGTACTTC
-	TRBV18	once	TRBJ2-1	CASSPERVYNEQFF	TGTGCCAGCTCACCGGAACGCGTCTACAATGAGCAGTTCTTC
-	TRBV15	-	TRBJ1-5	CATSRERGNPYSNQPQHF	TGTGCCACCAGCAGAGAAAGGGGGAACCCTTATAGCAATCAGCCCCAGCATTTT